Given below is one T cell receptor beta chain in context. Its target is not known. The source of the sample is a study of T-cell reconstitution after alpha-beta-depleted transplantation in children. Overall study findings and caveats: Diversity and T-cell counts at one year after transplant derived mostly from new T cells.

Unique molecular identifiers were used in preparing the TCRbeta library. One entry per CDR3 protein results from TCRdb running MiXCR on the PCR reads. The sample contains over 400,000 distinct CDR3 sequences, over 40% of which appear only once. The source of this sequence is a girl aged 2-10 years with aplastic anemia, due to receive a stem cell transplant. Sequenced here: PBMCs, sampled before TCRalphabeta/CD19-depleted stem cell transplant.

CDR3 region: CASSPPGDRWFF. Here the CDR3 DNA reads TGTGCCAGCTCACCACCGGGGGACAGGTGGTTCTTC. The J gene is TRBJ2-1, the V gene TRBV18; TRBD1 aligns across 8 bases. The CDR3 runs 12 residues. The trim removed 0 bases at V and 15 bases at J, leaving 4 bases unmatched. Germline V gives CDR1 KGHSH, CDR2 LQKENI.